The rows below give T cell receptor beta chains drawn from one sample of a study of immune characterization of retroperitoneal liposarcoma. MiXCR was run by TCRdb on the PCR reads, yielding one entry per CDR3 protein. The data show around 20,000 distinct CDR3 sequences, around 40% seen once. Sequencing was carried out using blood. Receptor source: a male donor with retroperitoneal liposarcoma. CDR3s include the opening cysteine and the closing phenylalanine or tryptophan. A D gene is named only where the DNA matches it firmly. Where a row states a size, it is once, few, many or the class of an expanded clone; other rows omit it.

>NA|TRBJ2-1|NA|TRBV12-5
CASVLGGLSSYEQFF
TGTGCTAGTGTCTTGGGCGGCCTGAGCTCCTACGAGCAGTTCTTC
>NA|TRBJ1-4|NA|TRBV11-2
CASSLERMAEKLFF
TGTGCCAGCAGCTTAGAACGAATGGCTGAAAAACTGTTTTTT
>many|TRBJ2-3|TRBD1|TRBV6-1
CASSEGGTGVSDTQYF
TGTGCCAGCAGTGAAGGTGGGACAGGGGTGAGTGATACGCAGTATTTT
>medium-sized|TRBJ2-5|TRBD2|TRBV6-1
CASSEAAGGPETQYF
TGTGCCAGCAGTGAAGCGGCGGGAGGGCCAGAGACCCAGTACTTC
>many|TRBJ2-7|TRBD2|TRBV11-2
CASTPGTSGLNEQYF
TGTGCCAGCACCCCCGGGACTAGCGGACTCAATGAGCAGTACTTC
>few|TRBJ2-3|TRBD1|TRBV25-1
CASSDPRGQSTDTQYF
TGTGCCAGCAGTGATCCAAGGGGGCAAAGCACAGATACGCAGTATTTT
>many|TRBJ2-5|NA|TRBV7-8
CASSMSGDNEQYF
TGTGCCAGCAGCATGAGCGGGGACAATGAGCAGTACTTC
>few|TRBJ2-2|TRBD2|TRBV6-5
CASSYQLAGGPTGELFF
TGTGCCAGCAGTTACCAGCTAGCGGGAGGGCCCACCGGGGAGCTGTTTTTT
>many|TRBJ2-7|NA|TRBV6-1
CASSHRAEVSYEQYF
TGTGCCAGCAGCCACAGGGCAGAGGTATCCTACGAGCAGTACTTC
>NA|TRBJ2-5|TRBD1|TRBV7-8
CASSRTGFGETQYF
TGTGCCAGCAGCCGGACAGGGTTCGGGGAGACCCAGTACTTC
>NA|TRBJ2-7|NA|TRBV27
CASSGPGSSSYEQYF
TGTGCCAGCAGTGGCCCGGGGTCGTCCTCCTACGAGCAGTACTTC
>few|TRBJ2-1|TRBD2|TRBV19
CASSRRTSGQETQFF
TGTGCCAGTAGTCGCCGGACTAGCGGGCAAGAGACCCAGTTCTTC
>NA|TRBJ2-1|NA|TRBV4-1
CASSQAGGNAYEQFF
TGCGCCAGCAGCCAAGCGGGTGGTAACGCCTACGAGCAGTTCTTC
>large|TRBJ2-6|NA|TRBV27
CASSFLGVGANVLTF
TGTGCCAGCAGTTTTCTGGGGGTTGGGGCCAACGTCCTGACTTTC
>many|TRBJ2-4|TRBD2|TRBV12-3/TRBV12-4
CASSTPGLAGIVEQYF
TGTGCCAGCAGTACCCCGGGACTAGCGGGGATTGTTGAGCAGTACTTC
>NA|TRBJ2-3|NA|TRBV25-1
CASSVSKDTQYF
TGTGCCAGCAGTGTCTCCAAAGACACGCAGTATTTT
>few|TRBJ2-5|TRBD2|TRBV4-2
CASSQTGTSMRETQYF
TGTGCCAGCAGCCAAACCGGGACTAGTATGCGAGAGACCCAGTACTTC
>NA|TRBJ2-7|TRBD2|TRBV6-5
CASSEAGGEAYEQYF
TGTGCCAGCAGTGAAGCTGGGGGGGAAGCCTACGAGCAGTACTTC
>many|TRBJ1-2|TRBD1|TRBV6-5
CASSYRGQGTYGYTF
TGTGCCAGCAGTTACCGCGGACAGGGGACCTATGGCTACACCTTC
>NA|TRBJ1-1|NA|TRBV12-3/TRBV12-4
CASRGSGSGTEAFF
TGTGCCAGCAGGGGCTCAGGGAGTGGTACTGAAGCTTTCTTT
>NA|TRBJ2-1|NA|TRBV7-6
CASSSTQETQFF
TGTGCCAGCAGCTCCACCCAAGAGACCCAGTTCTTC
>many|TRBJ1-2|NA|TRBV12-3/TRBV12-4
CASSFRGVDYGYTF
TGTGCCAGCAGTTTCAGGGGTGTTGACTATGGCTACACCTTC
>many|TRBJ2-1|TRBD2|TRBV6-1
CASRTLGTSWEQFF
TGTGCCAGCAGAACCTTAGGGACTAGCTGGGAGCAGTTCTTC
>NA|TRBJ2-3|TRBD2|TRBV5-4
CASSSLAGASADTQYF
TGTGCCAGCAGCTCCCTCGCGGGAGCGAGCGCAGATACGCAGTATTTT
>NA|TRBJ2-7|TRBD1|TRBV28
CASSPPGTGGFEQYF
TGTGCCAGCAGTCCCCCCGGGACAGGGGGTTTCGAGCAGTACTTC
>few|TRBJ2-7|NA|TRBV7-6
CASSPLGGFYEQYF
TGTGCCAGCAGCCCACTAGGGGGGTTTTACGAGCAGTACTTC
>medium-sized|TRBJ2-2|TRBD1|TRBV6-1
CASSELHRGPANTGELFF
TGTGCCAGCAGTGAACTCCACAGGGGACCCGCGAACACCGGGGAGCTGTTTTTT
>NA|TRBJ2-1|NA|TRBV6-1
CASSYRGRREETQFF
TGTGCCAGCAGTTACAGAGGGCGACGAGAAGAGACCCAGTTCTTC
>NA|TRBJ2-3|TRBD2|TRBV6-1
CASRGRAGGSTDTQYF
TGTGCCAGCAGAGGCCGCGCGGGGGGTAGCACAGATACGCAGTATTTT
>NA|TRBJ1-1|NA|TRBV6-5
CASSYLGGLNTEAFF
TGTGCCAGCAGTTACTTGGGCGGCTTGAACACTGAAGCTTTCTTT
>few|TRBJ1-1|TRBD1|TRBV27
CASIPWTGGLAFF
TGTGCCAGCATCCCCTGGACAGGTGGGCTAGCTTTCTTT
>NA|TRBJ1-3|TRBD1|TRBV6-1
CASSGTAAGNTIYF
TGTGCCAGCAGCGGGACAGCGGCTGGAAACACCATATATTTT
>many|TRBJ2-6|NA|TRBV6-1
CASSKGGSGANVLTF
TGTGCCAGCAGCAAGGGAGGATCTGGGGCCAACGTCCTGACTTTC
>few|TRBJ2-5|NA|TRBV6-6
CASSYGGGRETQYF
TGTGCCAGCAGTTACGGAGGGGGCCGTGAGACCCAGTACTTC
>NA|TRBJ2-1|NA|TRBV7-6
CASSLAVRSSYNEQFF
TGTGCCAGCAGCTTAGCGGTCAGGAGCTCCTACAATGAGCAGTTCTTC
>few|TRBJ2-1|TRBD2|TRBV19
CASSLTGTSGSDEQFF
TGTGCCAGTAGCCTTACCGGGACTAGCGGGAGCGATGAGCAGTTCTTC
>NA|TRBJ1-4|NA|TRBV12-3/TRBV12-4
CASSPGQGNEKLFF
TGTGCCAGCAGTCCGGGGCAGGGGAATGAAAAACTGTTTTTT
>many|TRBJ2-7|NA|TRBV6-1
CASSPFAGPYEQYF
TGTGCCAGCAGCCCTTTTGCAGGGCCCTACGAGCAGTACTTC
>NA|TRBJ1-3|NA|TRBV7-2
CASSLGQIVSRNTIYF
TGTGCCAGCAGCTTAGGACAGATAGTTAGCCGAAACACCATATATTTT
>many|TRBJ2-7|TRBD1|TRBV12-3/TRBV12-4
CASSLRDSSPEQYF
TGTGCCAGCAGTTTAAGGGACAGTAGCCCCGAGCAGTACTTC
>many|TRBJ2-1|TRBD2|TRBV7-2
CASSIGGSLYEQFF
TGTGCCAGCAGCATCGGGGGGAGCCTCTACGAGCAGTTCTTC
>NA|TRBJ2-3|TRBD2|TRBV10-3
CAIGLAGDSDTQYF
TGTGCCATCGGACTAGCGGGGGACTCAGATACGCAGTATTTT
>NA|TRBJ2-5|NA|TRBV11-2
CASSTLRTRVETQYF
TGTGCCAGCAGCACCCTTCGAACTAGAGTAGAGACCCAGTACTTC
>NA|TRBJ2-5|NA|TRBV11-2
CASSWTPGETQYF
TGTGCCAGCAGCTGGACGCCGGGCGAGACCCAGTACTTC
>few|TRBJ2-1|NA|TRBV12-3/TRBV12-4
CASSLPNWDSPSYNEQFF
TGTGCCAGCAGTTTACCGAATTGGGATAGCCCATCCTACAATGAGCAGTTCTTC
>few|TRBJ2-2|TRBD1|TRBV6-5
CASNPTGSFPTGELFF
TGTGCCAGCAATCCGACAGGGTCTTTCCCCACCGGGGAGCTGTTTTTT
>medium-sized|TRBJ2-5|NA|TRBV7-2
CASSLVTRETQYF
TGTGCCAGCAGCCTCGTAACGCGGGAGACCCAGTACTTC
>few|TRBJ1-2|NA|TRBV6-1
CASSFIGGPAYGYTF
TGTGCCAGCAGTTTCATCGGAGGTCCCGCTTATGGCTACACCTTC
>many|TRBJ2-3|TRBD1|TRBV6-1
CASREYPGTGSDTQYF
TGTGCCAGCAGGGAATACCCCGGGACAGGGAGTGATACGCAGTATTTT
>NA|TRBJ2-1|TRBD2|TRBV5-3
CASSLYGGRAPNEQFF
TGTGCCAGCAGCTTGTACGGCGGGAGGGCCCCTAATGAGCAGTTCTTC
>few|TRBJ2-6|NA|TRBV12-3/TRBV12-4
CASSFFAGANVLTF
TGTGCCAGCAGTTTTTTTGCTGGGGCCAACGTCCTGACTTTC
>NA|TRBJ2-7|NA|TRBV12-3/TRBV12-4
CASSLEGGGEQYF
TGTGCCAGCAGTTTAGAGGGGGGCGGCGAGCAGTACTTC
>many|TRBJ2-7|NA|TRBV6-1
CASSRGTVNGEQYF
TGTGCCAGCAGTCGCGGGACAGTTAATGGTGAGCAGTACTTC
>NA|TRBJ2-2|TRBD1|TRBV10-1
CASNHESPGQENTGELFF
TGCGCCAGCAATCATGAGAGCCCTGGACAGGAGAACACCGGGGAGCTGTTTTTT
>few|TRBJ1-1|NA|TRBV7-6
CASSLEVNTEAFF
TGTGCCAGCAGCTTAGAGGTGAACACTGAAGCTTTCTTT
>NA|TRBJ2-1|TRBD2|TRBV7-2
CASSFSGGEGTQFF
TGTGCCAGCAGCTTTAGCGGGGGGGAGGGGACCCAGTTCTTC
>many|TRBJ2-5|TRBD2|TRBV7-3
CASSLPSGRGETQYF
TGTGCCAGCAGCCTACCCTCGGGGAGGGGAGAGACCCAGTACTTC
>many|TRBJ1-6|NA|TRBV7-2
CASSLGGARFSSPLHF
TGTGCCAGCAGCTTGGGAGGGGCCAGGTTTAGTTCACCCCTCCACTTT
>NA|TRBJ1-2|NA|TRBV7-1
CASSSGPQMGGYTF
TGTGCCAGCAGCTCAGGCCCCCAGATGGGTGGCTACACCTTC
>many|TRBJ2-3|TRBD2|TRBV7-9
CASSRGLIGLAVNTSTDTQYF
TGTGCCAGCAGCCGAGGACTTATCGGACTAGCGGTAAATACTAGCACAGATACGCAGTATTTT